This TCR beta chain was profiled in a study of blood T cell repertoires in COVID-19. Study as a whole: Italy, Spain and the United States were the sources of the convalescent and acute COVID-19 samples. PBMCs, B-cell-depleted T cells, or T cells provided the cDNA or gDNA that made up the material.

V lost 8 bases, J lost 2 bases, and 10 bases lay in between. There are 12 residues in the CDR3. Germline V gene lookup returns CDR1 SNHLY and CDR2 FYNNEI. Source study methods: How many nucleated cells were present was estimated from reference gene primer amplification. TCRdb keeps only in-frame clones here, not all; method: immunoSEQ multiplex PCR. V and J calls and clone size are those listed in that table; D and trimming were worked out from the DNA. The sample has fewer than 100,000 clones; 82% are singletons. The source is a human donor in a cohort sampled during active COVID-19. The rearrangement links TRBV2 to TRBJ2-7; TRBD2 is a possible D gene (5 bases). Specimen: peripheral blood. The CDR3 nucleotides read TGTGCCAGCGAGCGGCCTCCCTACGAGCAGTACTTC. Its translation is CASERPPYEQYF.